This TCR beta chain was identified in a study of brain metastases from non-small cell lung cancer. The data were produced by immunoSEQ multiplex PCR, yet TCRdb's version contains in-frame clones alone and is incomplete. The sample yields about a thousand clones, approximately 88% seen once. Germline values: CDR1 SGHVS, CDR2 FNYEAQ. V lost 5 bases to trimming and J lost 4 bases, with 25 bases between them. The CDR3 is made up of 18 amino acids. This receptor was obtained from a donor at least 40 years old with non-small cell lung cancer. This chain links TRBV7-6 with TRBJ2-3; D is tentatively TRBD1 or TRBD2 (6 bases each). The sequenced material came from tumor-adjacent normal tissue. In nucleotides, the CDR3 is TGTGCCAGCAGCCCGCGAAGGTCGGGGGCCGTTAGCGCAGATACGCAGTATTTT. Protein: CASSPRRSGAVSADTQYF.